The 19 T cell receptor beta chains presented below share a single source sample, sequenced in a study of CD8+ T cells in alopecia areata. In alopecia areata patients, both lesional scalp punch biopsies and peripheral blood were collected. Extraction of RNA preceded its reverse transcription into cDNA, which served as the sequencing template. Assay: immunoSEQ multiplex PCR; the TCRdb copy retains only in-frame clones and omits some. This table has approximately 9,300 clones, approximately 65% appearing once. Sequenced: skin. Receptors were obtained from a human donor with alopecia areata.

The genes are TRBV18 and TRBJ2-5; D call uncertain. Trimming stripped 6 bases from V and 1 base from J, with 9 bases between. Germline V lookup: CDR1 KGHSH, CDR2 LQKENI. CDR3 length: 13 residues. DNA of the CDR3: TGTGCCAGCTCTACGAATTCCCAAGAGACCCAGTACTTC. Translated: CASSTNSQETQYF.

The V call is TRBV5-1, the J call TRBJ1-6; D unresolved. Trimming removed 0 bases at V and 10 bases at J, with 14 bases between. There are 15 residues in the CDR3. CDR1 and CDR2 from the germline V gene are SGHRS and YFSETQ. CDR3 amino acids: CASSLAAGQGSPLHF. The CDR3 DNA follows: TGCGCCAGCAGCTTGGCCGCCGGCCAAGGGTCACCCCTCCACTTT.

The rearrangement links TRBV4-3 to TRBJ2-5; 8 nucleotides align to TRBD1. CDR3 length: 18 amino acids. Germline V gives CDR1 LGHNA, CDR2 YSLEER. V was pared by 1 base and J by 2 bases, with 12 bases of the junction left unmatched. The CDR3 reads CASSQAYTRGPDQETQYF. CDR3 nucleotide sequence: TGCGCCAGCAGCCAAGCGTATACCAGGGGGCCCGATCAAGAGACCCAGTACTTC.

The chain couples TRBV6-6 to TRBJ2-5; 7 bases fit TRBD2. CDR3 length: 14 residues. Germline CDR1 reads MNHNY; CDR2 reads SVGAGI (reference sequence). Germline trimming cut 4 bases from V and 4 bases from J; bases unmatched to any gene: 6. For the CDR3, the DNA is TGTGCCAGCAGTTTTCCGGGCGGGGGAGAGACCCAGTACTTC. This sequence encodes CASSFPGGGETQYF.

V gene TRBV11-2 combines with J gene TRBJ2-2; 8 bases match TRBD2. This CDR3 region has 16 residues. The junction had 3 bases not matched to a gene; V was cut back by 2 bases and J by 1 base. In germline, CDR1 is SGHAT, CDR2 FQNNGV. Here the CDR3 reads CASSLSLAVNTGELFF. CDR3 nucleotide sequence: TGTGCCAGCAGCTTATCACTAGCGGTGAACACCGGGGAGCTGTTTTTT.

This clone has only a few counts. This sequence joins TRBV7-2 and TRBJ2-5; tentatively, D is TRBD2 (5 bases). In germline, CDR1 is SGHTA, CDR2 FQGNSA. This CDR3 has 15 residues. V was trimmed by 5 bases and J by 4 bases, leaving 17 bases between them. Written as DNA, the CDR3 is TGTGCCAGCAGCCCTGGACTGCGAAGTTCAGAGACCCAGTACTTC. It encodes CASSPGLRSSETQYF.

The genes are TRBV18 and TRBJ1-1; 8 bases match TRBD1. The CDR3 loop spans 13 amino acids. Germline V CDR1 and CDR2: KGHSH, LQKENI. The junction had 3 bases not matched to a gene; V was cut back by 5 bases and J by 4 bases. Written as DNA, the CDR3 is TGTGCCAGCTCAGACACAGGGGGCACTGAAGCTTTCTTT. It specifies CASSDTGGTEAFF.

The chain carries TRBV7-2 and TRBJ2-2; the match to TRBD2 covers 7 bases. After removal of 3 bases from V and 3 bases from J, the junction contained 7 bases not matched to a gene. The germline V gene encodes CDR1 SGHTA and CDR2 FQGNSA. This CDR3 region has 16 residues. The CDR3 region has the DNA TGTGCCAGCAGCTTCCGCGGGGCGGGAGACACCGGGGAGCTGTTTTTT. This codes for CASSFRGAGDTGELFF.

The DNA for the CDR3 is TGTGCCAGCCGTGAGGGGGAGTACAATGAGCAGTTCTTC. Residues: CASREGEYNEQFF. J is TRBJ2-1 and V is TRBV28, with TRBD1 as a possible D gene (6 bases). The CDR3 loop spans 13 amino acids. V lost 8 bases and J lost 4, with 12 bases in between. Germline values: CDR1 MDHEN, CDR2 SYDVKM.

This clone was detected only once. The rearrangement joins TRBV28 to TRBJ2-7; 8 bases line up with TRBD1. CDR1 and CDR2 (germline): MDHEN, SYDVKM. The V gene end was trimmed by 3 bases and the J gene end by 7 bases; junction bases not matched to a gene: 5. The CDR3 runs 13 residues. In DNA, the CDR3 is TGTGCCAGCAGTTTGCAGGGGGCGGAGGAGCAGTACTTC. Translating gives CASSLQGAEEQYF.

In its sample, this clone was seen a few times. V and J are TRBV5-4 and TRBJ2-5; D possibly corresponds to TRBD2 (5 bases). From germline, CDR1 is SGHNT and CDR2 YYREEE (reference sequence). The CDR3 loop spans 15 amino acids. Trimming took off 3 bases at V and 2 bases at J, with 14 bases between the two ends. CDR3 protein: CASSSPGERQETQYF. The DNA for the CDR3 is TGTGCCAGCAGCTCCCCCGGGGAGCGACAAGAGACCCAGTACTTC.

The J gene is TRBJ2-5, the V gene TRBV29-1; 8 nucleotides agree with TRBD1. Germline assignment: CDR1 SQVTM and CDR2 ANQGSEA. Trimming removed 4 bases from V and 0 bases from J; junction bases left unmatched: 7. The CDR3 sequence is 15 residues long. CDR3 sequence (DNA): TGCAGCGTTGCATTCGACAGGGGTGACCAAGAGACCCAGTACTTC. It translates to CSVAFDRGDQETQYF.

J is TRBJ1-2 and V is TRBV7-8, with 9 bases lining up with TRBD1. The V gene's germline CDR1 is SGHVS and CDR2 FQNEAQ. The junction had 9 bases not matched to a gene; V was cut back by 5 bases and J by 5 bases. The CDR3 has 15 amino acids. The CDR3 reads CASSLITGGGYGYTF. For the CDR3, the DNA is TGTGCCAGCAGCCTCATTACAGGGGGCGGGTATGGCTACACCTTC.

This clone appeared once. The V and J genes are TRBV9 and TRBJ1-2; D gene uncertain. V was cut by 6 bases and J by 0 bases, with 12 bases left in between. The CDR3 contains 14 residues. Per germline, CDR1 SGDLS and CDR2 YYNGEE. CDR3 protein: CASTGGIANYGYTF. CDR3 in DNA: TGTGCCAGCACGGGTGGGATAGCTAACTATGGCTACACCTTC.

The rearrangement joins TRBV23-1 to TRBJ1-4, with unresolved D. TRBV23-1 falls under the ORF class, with uncertain function. This CDR3 comprises 17 residues. V was pared by 4 bases and J by 4 bases, with 19 bases between. The CDR3 DNA sequence: TGCGCCAGCAGTCGAAATCTTTGGGGTCGGGATAATGAAAAACTGTTTTTT. Amino acid sequence: CASSRNLWGRDNEKLFF.

The chain has TRBV2 and TRBJ1-2; D is ambiguous. Germline V lookup: CDR1 SNHLY, CDR2 FYNNEI. Deletions cut 8 bases from V and 5 bases from J, with 15 bases between. The CDR3 contains 13 residues. CDR3 DNA sequence: TGTGCCAGCGGTAGGGAGGGAGTTTATGGCTACACCTTC. It yields the protein CASGREGVYGYTF.

This chain connects TRBV10-3 to TRBJ1-5; tentative D call: TRBD1 (5 bases). The V gene's germline CDR1 is ENHRY and CDR2 SYGVKD. V gave up 10 bases and J gave up 0 bases, with 19 bases separating them. This CDR3 has 16 amino acids. CDR3 loop: CATRAGDGVSNQPQHF. The CDR3 DNA follows: TGTGCCACCAGGGCTGGGGACGGAGTTAGCAATCAGCCCCAGCATTTT.

V and J are TRBV11-2 and TRBJ2-7; TRBD1 or TRBD2 may be the D gene (5 bases each). The CDR3 consists of 12 residues. Germline assignment: CDR1 SGHAT and CDR2 FQNNGV. Trimming pared 10 bases from V and 6 bases from J, leaving 16 bases between. In DNA, the CDR3 is TGTGCCACGGGGCCATTTGGGGCCGAGCAGTACTTC. Amino acids: CATGPFGAEQYF. Using reference TRBV11-2 and TRBJ2-7 for the parts outside the CDR3, the full variable domain is EAGVAQSPRYKIIEKRQSVAFWCNPISGHATLYWYQQILGQGPKLLIQFQNNGVVDDSQLPKDRFSAERLKGVDSTLKIQPAKLEDSAVYLCATGPFGAEQYFGPGTRLTVT.

V usage is TRBV5-8 and J usage is TRBJ2-1, with D tentatively TRBD2 (5 bases). The CDR3 consists of 13 residues. V lost 1 base, J lost 4 bases, and 6 bases lay in between. The germline V gene encodes CDR1 SGHTS and CDR2 YDEGEE. The CDR3 protein is CASSLWEYNEQFF. As DNA, the CDR3 is TGTGCCAGCAGCTTGTGGGAGTACAATGAGCAGTTCTTC.